The 2 T cell receptor beta chains reported below all come from one sample, sequenced in a study of T cells in Graves' hyperthyroidism and ophthalmopathy. It was RNA transcripts that yielded the amplified TCR beta CDR3 regions. TCR CDR3 regions were first amplified by RT-PCR with HTBI primers. One entry per CDR3 protein, called by TCRdb with MiXCR from the multiplex PCR reads. The repertoire has around 580,000 distinct CDR3 sequences, 16% of them found once; the top ten carry around a sixth. Sequencing was carried out using blood. The receptors stem from a woman under 30 with Graves' hyperthyroidism.

This clonotype was counted at least ten times. The chain's CDR3 is CASSAVRDRGRAFF. CDR3 DNA sequence: TGCGCCAGCAGTGCCGTTCGGGACAGGGGGCGAGCTTTCTTT. V gene TRBV10-1 combines with J gene TRBJ1-1; TRBD1 matches 12 bases. Trimming removed 4 bases from V and 10 bases from J; junction bases left unmatched: 7. Germline assignment: CDR1 WNHNN and CDR2 SYGVQD (reference sequence). The CDR3 sequence is 14 residues long.

This clonotype appeared many times. This rearrangement joins TRBV12-3 or TRBV12-4 to TRBJ2-3; 9 positions agree with TRBD2. V lost 2 bases, J lost 1 base, and 10 bases stayed unmatched. CDR3 length: 18 amino acids. The CDR3: CASSLINGREGGTDTQYF. The CDR3 coding sequence is TGTGCCAGCAGTTTAATCAATGGGCGGGAGGGGGGCACAGATACGCAGTATTTT.